A selection of T cell receptor beta chains follows, all from one sample in a study of T cell responses to AZD1222 COVID-19 vaccine. The repertoire was sequenced with immunoSEQ multiplex PCR; TCRdb's copy has only in-frame clones and lacks some. The data show approximately 100,000 clones, about nine tenths seen once. This specimen was peripheral blood, taken on day 0 of AZD1222 vaccination. These receptors were collected from an adult in good health. Each CDR3 is given with its conserved first and last residue. Fields, in order: clone size, V gene, J gene, D gene, CDR3 DNA, CDR3 protein. The D gene is left open where the match is weak. Some rows mark clone size as missing; the rest say once, few, many or name a class of expanded clone.

.	TRBV7-2	TRBJ1-4	.	TGTGCCAGCAGCTTGGTCAGGCAGGCTAATGAAAAACTGTTTTTT	CASSLVRQANEKLFF
.	TRBV28	TRBJ1-4	TRBD1	TGTGCCAGCAGTCCACCCCAGGGGGCAACTAATGAAAAACTGTTTTTT	CASSPPQGATNEKLFF
.	TRBV20-1	TRBJ2-5	.	TGCAGTGCGGAGTACCAAGAGACCCGGTACTTC	CSAEYQETRYF
.	TRBV19	TRBJ2-3	TRBD2	TGTGCCAGTAGTATTCGAGCGGGGGGGCAGGATACGCAGTATTTT	CASSIRAGGQDTQYF
.	TRBV5-6	TRBJ1-2	.	TGTGCCAGCAGCTTCCGGGACGGACACTATGGCTACACCTTC	CASSFRDGHYGYTF
medium-sized	TRBV28	TRBJ1-4	TRBD1	TGTGCCAGCAGTTTTACCCGGACAGGGGGAAATGAAAAACTGTTTTTT	CASSFTRTGGNEKLFF
.	TRBV27	TRBJ1-6	.	TGTGCCAGCAGTGGACAGAGGGATTCACCCCTCCACTTT	CASSGQRDSPLHF
few	TRBV5-1	TRBJ2-3	TRBD2	TGCGCCAGCAGCCTTAGCGGGGAGACAGATACGCAGTATTTT	CASSLSGETDTQYF
.	TRBV28	TRBJ2-5	TRBD2	TGTGCCAGCAGTTTTGCGGGGGGGCCTGAAGAGACCCAGTACTTC	CASSFAGGPEETQYF
many	TRBV3-1/TRBV3-2	TRBJ2-1	TRBD2	TGTGCCAGCAGCCAAATACACAGCGGGGGGGAGCAGTTCTTC	CASSQIHSGGEQFF
.	TRBV2	TRBJ2-3	TRBD2	TGTGCCAGCAGCCACCTCCCTAGCGGGGGAGGTTCAGATACGCAGTATTTT	CASSHLPSGGGSDTQYF
.	TRBV5-1	TRBJ2-5	TRBD2	TGCGCCAGCAGCTTTAAAGCCGGGACTAGCGCTGGGGAGACCCAGTACTTC	CASSFKAGTSAGETQYF
.	TRBV27	TRBJ1-2	TRBD1	TGTGCCAGCAGTCCCTTGGACAGGGGGGGCTACACCTTC	CASSPLDRGGYTF
.	TRBV14	TRBJ1-3	.	TGTGCCAGCAGCAACTTAGGTCCCCTATATTTT	CASSNLGPLYF
.	TRBV7-2	TRBJ1-1	TRBD1	TGTGCCAGCAGCCCGAGAACAGGGGGGAGCGCTCACACTGAAGCTTTCTTT	CASSPRTGGSAHTEAFF
.	TRBV28	TRBJ1-4	.	TGTGCCAGCAGCGCACTACCCCATTCGACCGGGCTGTTTTTT	CASSALPHSTGLFF
.	TRBV18	TRBJ1-1	TRBD1	TGTGCCAGCTCTGTACAGGGGACGCTCGGAGCTTTCTTT	CASSVQGTLGAFF
.	TRBV5-1	TRBJ1-2	TRBD1	TGCGCCAGCAGTGAGGGACAGGGGACCTTGTACACCTTC	CASSEGQGTLYTF
.	TRBV19	TRBJ1-5	TRBD1	TGTGCCAGTACTCTGACAGGGGGCGCCGATCAGCCCCAGCATTTT	CASTLTGGADQPQHF
.	TRBV6-1	TRBJ1-1	.	TGTGCCAGCAGTGAAGGGCGGGACACTGAAGCTTTCTTT	CASSEGRDTEAFF
once	TRBV3-1/TRBV3-2	TRBJ2-1	.	TGTGCCAGCAGCACTCAGGGGAGCTCCTACAATGAGCAGTTCTTC	CASSTQGSSYNEQFF
.	TRBV2	TRBJ2-7	.	TGTGCCAGCAGTGAAGCGCTTGGTTCCATAGCCTACGAGCAGTACTTC	CASSEALGSIAYEQYF
.	TRBV2	TRBJ1-4	.	TGTGCCAGCAGACCTCGTCGGGGTATTGATGAAAAACTGTTTTTT	CASRPRRGIDEKLFF
.	TRBV28	TRBJ1-6	.	TGTGCCAGCAGTCTTCTTGTGGGGGCAGATATCGGAAATTCACCCCTCCACTTT	CASSLLVGADIGNSPLHF
once	TRBV7-9	TRBJ1-5	TRBD1	TGTGCCAGCAGCTTAGGGGACAGTCATAGCAATCAGCCCCAGCATTTT	CASSLGDSHSNQPQHF